A single sample is the source of the 20 T cell receptor beta chains below, sequenced in a study of blood T cells in healthy people across ages. It was with a sample-barcoded 5' primer and a J-beta primer mix that a second PCR of roughly 6 to 12 cycles was run. TCRdb reprocessed the 5' RACE reads via MiXCR and lists one record per CDR3 protein. Seen here are over a million distinct CDR3 sequences, 45% observed once, and the top ten hold 15% to 20%. Sequenced sample: blood. Every receptor here comes from a woman aged 55-70 years in good health.

In this sample, this clonotype turned up a few times. The chain carries TRBV4-2 and TRBJ1-2; possible D gene TRBD1, 5 bases. This CDR3 region has 15 residues. Germline V gene lookup returns CDR1 LGHNA and CDR2 YNFKEQ. Trimming shortened V by 0 bases and J by 8 bases, and 16 bases separated the two germline ends. CDR3 bases: TGTGCCAGCAGCCAAGACGCAAGGGCAGGGCGCGGCTACACCTTC. This translates into CASSQDARAGRGYTF.

The rearrangement links TRBV11-1 to TRBJ1-2; 7 bases match TRBD1. Germline values: CDR1 SGHAT, CDR2 FQDESV (reference sequence). The CDR3 spans 12 residues. Unmatched junction bases numbered 5, after V lost 5 bases and J lost 8 bases. The DNA for the CDR3 is TGTGCCAGCAGCGCGGGGACAGTCGGCTACACCTTC. This translates into CASSAGTVGYTF.

Regarding this clonotype: A junction end diverges from the germline sequence, so it may reflect a read error. The chain has TRBV7-3 and TRBJ1-2, with a weak D call TRBD1 (6 bases). Germline V lookup: CDR1 SGHTA, CDR2 FQGTGA. The CDR3 spans 14 residues. CDR3 coding DNA: TGTGCCGGCAGCCCCCAGGGGCCCCTGGACGGCTACACCTTC. It encodes CAGSPQGPLDGYTF.

The J gene is TRBJ1-2, the V gene TRBV7-2; D is perhaps TRBD1 (5 bases). With 5 bases removed from V and 4 bases from J, the gap between germline ends came to 20 bases. CDR1 is SGHTA and CDR2 is FQGNSA in the germline V gene. The CDR3 consists of 16 residues. The CDR3 is CASSPLWGGAPYGYTF. CDR3 nucleotides: TGTGCCAGCAGCCCCCTTTGGGGAGGGGCCCCCTATGGCTACACCTTC.

The gene calls are TRBV29-1 and TRBJ2-3; D is unclear. The germline V gene encodes CDR1 SQVTM and CDR2 ANQGSEA. The CDR3 has 13 residues. V lost 5 bases to trimming and J lost 2 bases, with 11 bases between them. CDR3 sequence (DNA): TGCAGCGTTTCAGACAAGGCCACAGATACGCAGTATTTT. Amino acids: CSVSDKATDTQYF.

This clonotype showed up just a few times. The V gene is TRBV24-1, the J gene TRBJ2-1, with TRBD2 identical over 15 bases. Germline CDR1 reads KGHDR; CDR2 reads SFDVKD. V lost 4 bases to trimming and J lost 0 bases; unmatched junction nucleotides: 12. The CDR3 extends over 21 amino acids. The CDR3 coding sequence is TGTGCCACCAGTGACCCACCAGGGCCGGGACTAGCGGGAGGCTCCTACAATGAGCAGTTCTTC. Protein product: CATSDPPGPGLAGGSYNEQFF.

This clonotype has only one observation. The chain joins TRBV5-8 to TRBJ2-7; D gene uncertain. CDR1 SGHTS and CDR2 YDEGEE come from the germline V gene. V dropped 3 bases and J dropped 1 base, with 14 bases sitting between them. The CDR3 is 15 amino acids. The CDR3 DNA reads TGTGCCAGCAGCTCGGATCGGGTTGGGTCCTACGAGCAGTACTTC. Protein: CASSSDRVGSYEQYF.

V usage is TRBV29-1 and J usage is TRBJ2-3, with no clear D. The CDR3 has 11 amino acids. Germline V CDR1 and CDR2: SQVTM, ANQGSEA. The V end lost 6 bases, the J end lost 10 bases, and 14 bases lay between the germline ends. The CDR3: CSVLSGDPQYF. The CDR3 DNA reads TGCAGCGTCCTTAGTGGGGATCCGCAGTATTTT.

The V gene is TRBV7-8, the J gene TRBJ1-2; 10 bases fit TRBD1. Germline V CDR1 and CDR2: SGHVS, FQNEAQ. The trim removed 5 bases at V and 5 bases at J, leaving 14 bases unmatched. This CDR3 contains 17 residues. CDR3 nucleotides: TGTGCCAGCAGCGCTCCGGGACAGGGGAATTTCGGATATGGCTACACCTTC. It translates to CASSAPGQGNFGYGYTF.

This clonotype was counted between two and nine times. A single base separates this from a much larger clone, so it may be a read error. This chain uses TRBV12-3 or TRBV12-4 with TRBJ2-5; D is possibly TRBD2 (6 bases). This CDR3 has 15 amino acids. V lost 8 bases and J 11 bases, leaving 27 bases between the germline ends. The CDR3 loop reads CASRLKGGGYNEQYF. In DNA, the CDR3 is TGTGCCAGCCGACTAAAGGGAGGAGGATACAATGAGCAGTACTTC.

The sample holds a few counts of this clonotype. The V gene is TRBV20-1, the J gene TRBJ1-6, with 10 bases aligning to TRBD1. V lost 4 bases and J lost 7; bases outside the gene matches: 7. The CDR3 contains 15 residues. The germline CDR1 and CDR2 sequences are DFQATT and SNEGSKA (reference sequence). This CDR3 reads CSATARQGANSPLHF. The CDR3 DNA reads as TGCAGTGCTACTGCCCGACAGGGGGCCAATTCACCCCTCCACTTT.

This clonotype turned up a few times. The rearrangement joins TRBV20-1 to TRBJ1-1; D gene uncertain. The germline CDR1 and CDR2 sequences are DFQATT and SNEGSKA (reference sequence). V was clipped by 6 bases and J by 8 bases, with 16 bases between them. The CDR3 spans 12 residues. The CDR3: CSATFTTGEAFF. Written as DNA, the CDR3 is TGCAGTGCCACTTTTACCACGGGGGAAGCTTTCTTT.

This clonotype was seen only a few times. The chain recombines TRBV29-1 with TRBJ1-2; D gene unclear. Looked up from germline, CDR1 is SQVTM and CDR2 is ANQGSEA. The V end was cut by 6 bases, the J end by 6 bases, with 5 bases between. The CDR3 spans 9 residues. CDR3 sequence (DNA): TGCAGCGTACGGGATGGCTACACCTTC. Amino acid sequence: CSVRDGYTF. The full variable domain, with the rest looked up from reference TRBV29-1 and TRBJ1-2, is SAVISQKPSRDICQRGTSLTIQCQVDSQVTMMFWYRQQPGQSLTLIATANQGSEATYESGFVIDKFPISRPNLTFSTLTVSNMSPEDSSIYLCSVRDGYTFGSGTRLTVV.

The table lists this clonotype with a count of one. V and J are TRBV5-5 and TRBJ2-7, with a weak D call TRBD2 (6 bases). The V gene lost 2 bases and the J gene lost 7 bases, with 22 bases spanning the gap. CDR1 is SGHKS and CDR2 is YYEKEE in the germline V gene (reference sequence). This CDR3 is built from 16 residues. This CDR3 is CASSFEGTPLYNEQYF. The CDR3 DNA follows: TGTGCCAGCAGCTTTGAAGGGACTCCCCTCTACAATGAGCAGTACTTC. The variable domain in full, with the rest retrieved from reference TRBV5-5 and TRBJ2-7, is DAGVTQSPTHLIKTRGQQVTLRCSPISGHKSVSWYQQVLGQGPQFIFQYYEKEERGRGNFPDRFSARQFPNYSSELNVNALLLGDSALYLCASSFEGTPLYNEQYFGPGTRLTVT.

This clonotype came up a few times. CDR3 region: CASRLTSGRYEQYF. The CDR3 region has the DNA TGTGCCAGCAGGTTGACTAGCGGGAGGTACGAGCAGTACTTC. The chain employs TRBV12-3 or TRBV12-4 and TRBJ2-7; 13 nucleotides align to TRBD2. This CDR3 is built from 14 residues. V gave up 6 bases and J gave up 4 bases; unmatched junction bases: 3.

This clonotype was seen only a few times. This chain links TRBV14 with TRBJ2-5; no firm D call. The CDR3 sequence is 15 residues long. Germline CDR1 and CDR2: SGHDN and FVKESK. With 1 base removed from V and 1 base from J, the gap between germline ends came to 10 bases. The CDR3 region has the DNA TGTGCCAGCAGCCAAGTAGGAAGGATCCAAGAGACCCAGTACTTC. Its translation is CASSQVGRIQETQYF.

This chain joins TRBV27 and TRBJ2-7; TRBD2 might be the D (6 bases). Looked up from germline, CDR1 is MNHEY and CDR2 is SMNVEV (reference sequence). The CDR3 has 15 residues. Trimming stripped 5 bases from V and 5 bases from J, with 19 bases between. The CDR3: CASSRTNGRTHEQYF. The CDR3 DNA is TGTGCCAGCAGTCGGACTAACGGGAGAACCCACGAGCAGTACTTC.

The sample holds many counts of this clonotype. V is TRBV7-2 and J is TRBJ2-1; D might be TRBD1 (5 bases). This CDR3 is 11 amino acids long. CDR1 and CDR2 from the germline V gene are SGHTA and FQGNSA. V lost 4 bases and J 9 bases, leaving 7 bases between the germline ends. The CDR3 loop is CASSSGFEQFF. The CDR3 bases are TGTGCCAGCAGCTCAGGGTTTGAGCAGTTCTTC.

A few counts support this clonotype. The rearrangement joins TRBV27 to TRBJ2-7; 8 bases align to TRBD2. This CDR3 has 15 amino acids. The trim removed 6 bases at V and 11 bases at J, leaving 18 bases unmatched. Germline assignment: CDR1 MNHEY and CDR2 SMNVEV (reference sequence). CDR3 in amino acids: CASRMGGLGSFKEYF. CDR3 DNA sequence: TGTGCCAGCAGAATGGGGGGACTAGGCTCATTCAAAGAGTACTTC.

This chain links TRBV29-1 with TRBJ1-5; tentative D call: TRBD1 (5 bases). The CDR3 totals 14 residues. Trimming pared 0 bases from V and 5 bases from J, leaving 11 bases between. Looked up from germline, CDR1 is SQVTM and CDR2 is ANQGSEA. The CDR3 bases are TGCAGCGTTGAAGATCGGGGGAGGGATCAGCCCCAGCATTTT. Its protein product is CSVEDRGRDQPQHF.